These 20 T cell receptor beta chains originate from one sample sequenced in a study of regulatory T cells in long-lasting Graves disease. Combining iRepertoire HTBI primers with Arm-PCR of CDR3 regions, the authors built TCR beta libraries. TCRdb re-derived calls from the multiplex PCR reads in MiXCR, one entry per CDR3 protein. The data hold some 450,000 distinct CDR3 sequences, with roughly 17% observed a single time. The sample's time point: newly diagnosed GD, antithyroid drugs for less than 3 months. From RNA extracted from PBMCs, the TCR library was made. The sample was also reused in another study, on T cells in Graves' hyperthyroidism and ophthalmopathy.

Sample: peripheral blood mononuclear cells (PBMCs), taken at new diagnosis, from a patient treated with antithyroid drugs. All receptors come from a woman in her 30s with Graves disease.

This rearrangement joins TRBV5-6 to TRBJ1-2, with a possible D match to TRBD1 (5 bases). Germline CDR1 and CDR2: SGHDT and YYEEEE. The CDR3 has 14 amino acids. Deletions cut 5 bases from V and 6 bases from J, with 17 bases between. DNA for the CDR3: TGTGCCAGCAGTCCAGGGCGTAGGGCGAATGGCTACACCTTC. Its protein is CASSPGRRANGYTF.

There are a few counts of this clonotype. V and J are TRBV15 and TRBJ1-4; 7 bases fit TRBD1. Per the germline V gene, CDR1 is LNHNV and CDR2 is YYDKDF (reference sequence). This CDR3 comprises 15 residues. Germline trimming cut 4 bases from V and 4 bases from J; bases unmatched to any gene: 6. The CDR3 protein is CATSIRDRYNEKLFF. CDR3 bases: TGTGCCACCAGCATCCGGGACAGATATAATGAAAAACTGTTTTTT. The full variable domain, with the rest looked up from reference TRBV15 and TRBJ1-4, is DAMVIQNPRYQVTQFGKPVTLSCSQTLNHNVMYWYQQKSSQAPKLLFHYYDKDFNNEADTPDNFQSRRPNTSFCFLDIRSPGLGDTAMYLCATSIRDRYNEKLFFGSGTQLSVL.

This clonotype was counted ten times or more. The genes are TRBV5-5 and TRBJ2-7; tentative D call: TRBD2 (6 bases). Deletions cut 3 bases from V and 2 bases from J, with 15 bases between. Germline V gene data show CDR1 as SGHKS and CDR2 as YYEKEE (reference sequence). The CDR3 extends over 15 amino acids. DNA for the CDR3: TGTGCCAGCAGCTCGACCGGGACTTTTACCTACGAGCAGTACTTC. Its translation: CASSSTGTFTYEQYF.

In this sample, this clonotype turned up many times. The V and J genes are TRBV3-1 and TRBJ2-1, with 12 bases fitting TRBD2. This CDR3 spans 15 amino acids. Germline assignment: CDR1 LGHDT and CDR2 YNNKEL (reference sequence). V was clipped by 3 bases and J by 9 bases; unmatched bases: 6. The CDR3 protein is CASSHLGGLAGEQFF. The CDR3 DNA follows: TGTGCCAGCAGCCATCTGGGGGGACTAGCGGGTGAGCAGTTCTTC.

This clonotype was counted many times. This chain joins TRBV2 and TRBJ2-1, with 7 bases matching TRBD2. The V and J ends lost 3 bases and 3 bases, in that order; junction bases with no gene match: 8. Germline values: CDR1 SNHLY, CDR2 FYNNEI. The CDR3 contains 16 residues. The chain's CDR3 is CASSDPPAGSYNEQFF. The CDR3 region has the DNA TGTGCCAGCAGTGACCCCCCAGCGGGGAGCTACAATGAGCAGTTCTTC. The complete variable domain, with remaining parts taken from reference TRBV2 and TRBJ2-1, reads EPEVTQTPSHQVTQMGQEVILRCVPISNHLYFYWYRQILGQKVEFLVSFYNNEISEKSEIFDDQFSVERPDGSNFTLKIRSTKLEDSAMYFCASSDPPAGSYNEQFFGPGTRLTVL.

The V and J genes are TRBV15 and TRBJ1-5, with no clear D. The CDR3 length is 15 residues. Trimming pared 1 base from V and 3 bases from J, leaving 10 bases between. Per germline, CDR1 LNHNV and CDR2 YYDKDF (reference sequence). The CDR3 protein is CATSRVILPNQPQHF. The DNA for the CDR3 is TGTGCCACCAGCAGAGTTATTCTCCCCAATCAGCCCCAGCATTTT. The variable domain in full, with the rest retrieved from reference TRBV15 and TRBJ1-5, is DAMVIQNPRYQVTQFGKPVTLSCSQTLNHNVMYWYQQKSSQAPKLLFHYYDKDFNNEADTPDNFQSRRPNTSFCFLDIRSPGLGDTAMYLCATSRVILPNQPQHFGDGTRLSIL.

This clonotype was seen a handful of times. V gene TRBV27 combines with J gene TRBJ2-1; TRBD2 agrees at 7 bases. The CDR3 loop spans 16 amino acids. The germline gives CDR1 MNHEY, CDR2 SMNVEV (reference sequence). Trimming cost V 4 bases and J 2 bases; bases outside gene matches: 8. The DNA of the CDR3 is TGTGCCAGCAGTTCCGCCTCGGCGGGGGCCTACAATGAGCAGTTCTTC. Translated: CASSSASAGAYNEQFF.

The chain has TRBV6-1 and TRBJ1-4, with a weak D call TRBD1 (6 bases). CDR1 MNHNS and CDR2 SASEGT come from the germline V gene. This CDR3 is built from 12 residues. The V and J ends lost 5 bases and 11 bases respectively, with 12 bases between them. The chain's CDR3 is CASSRVQGKLFF. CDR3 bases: TGTGCCAGCAGTCGAGTGCAGGGGAAACTGTTTTTT.

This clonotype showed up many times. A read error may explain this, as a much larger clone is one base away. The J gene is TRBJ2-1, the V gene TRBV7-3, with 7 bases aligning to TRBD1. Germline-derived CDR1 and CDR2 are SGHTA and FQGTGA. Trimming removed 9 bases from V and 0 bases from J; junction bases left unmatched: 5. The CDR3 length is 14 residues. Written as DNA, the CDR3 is TGTGCCAGTGACCGGGACAGCTCCTACAATGAGCAGTTCTTC. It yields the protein CASDRDSSYNEQFF.

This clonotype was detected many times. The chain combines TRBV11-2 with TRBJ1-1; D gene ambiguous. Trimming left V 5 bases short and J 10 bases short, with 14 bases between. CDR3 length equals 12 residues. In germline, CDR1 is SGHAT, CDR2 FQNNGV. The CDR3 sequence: CASSPAPPGAFF. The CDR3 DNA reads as TGTGCCAGCAGCCCGGCCCCACCGGGAGCTTTCTTT.

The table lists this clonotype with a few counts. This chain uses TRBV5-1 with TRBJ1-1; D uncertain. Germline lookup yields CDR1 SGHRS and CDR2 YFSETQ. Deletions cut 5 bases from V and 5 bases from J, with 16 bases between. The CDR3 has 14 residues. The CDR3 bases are TGCGCCAGCAGTATTTCCCGGGTAGGAACTGAAGCTTTCTTT. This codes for CASSISRVGTEAFF.

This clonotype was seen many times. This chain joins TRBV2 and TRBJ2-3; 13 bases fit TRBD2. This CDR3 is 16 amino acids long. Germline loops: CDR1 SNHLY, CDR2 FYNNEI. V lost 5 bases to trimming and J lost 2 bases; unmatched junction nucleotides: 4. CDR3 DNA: TGTGCCAGCAGTAAAGGACTAGCGGGGGACACAGATACGCAGTATTTT. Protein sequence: CASSKGLAGDTDTQYF.

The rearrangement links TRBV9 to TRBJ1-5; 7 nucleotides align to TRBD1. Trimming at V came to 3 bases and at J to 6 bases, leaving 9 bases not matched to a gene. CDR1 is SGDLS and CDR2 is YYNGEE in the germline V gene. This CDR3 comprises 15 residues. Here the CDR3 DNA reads TGTGCCAGCAGCGCAACAGGGGTTGCCGCTCAGCCCCAGCATTTT. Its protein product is CASSATGVAAQPQHF.

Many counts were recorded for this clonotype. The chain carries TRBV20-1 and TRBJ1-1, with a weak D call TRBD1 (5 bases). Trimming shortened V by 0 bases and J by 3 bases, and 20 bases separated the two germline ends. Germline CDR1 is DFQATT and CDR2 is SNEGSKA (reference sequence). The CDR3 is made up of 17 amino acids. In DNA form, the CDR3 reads TGCAGTGCTAGAGATGTGGGAGGAGTGGGAGGGGACACTGAAGCTTTCTTT. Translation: CSARDVGGVGGDTEAFF.

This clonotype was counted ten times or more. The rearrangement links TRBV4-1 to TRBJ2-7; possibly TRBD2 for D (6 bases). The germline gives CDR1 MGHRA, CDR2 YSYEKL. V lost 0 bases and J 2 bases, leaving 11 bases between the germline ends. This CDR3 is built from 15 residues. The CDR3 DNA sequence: TGCGCCAGCAGCCAAGAAACGGGAGCTCCCTACGAGCAGTACTTC. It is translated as CASSQETGAPYEQYF.

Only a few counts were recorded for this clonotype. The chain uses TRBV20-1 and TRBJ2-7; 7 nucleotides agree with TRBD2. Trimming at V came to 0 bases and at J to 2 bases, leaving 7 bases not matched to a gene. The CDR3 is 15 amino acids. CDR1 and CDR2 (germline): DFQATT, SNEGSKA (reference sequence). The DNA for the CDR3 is TGCAGTGCTAGAGATCTGGGGGGGAACCCCTACGAGCAGTACTTC. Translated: CSARDLGGNPYEQYF.

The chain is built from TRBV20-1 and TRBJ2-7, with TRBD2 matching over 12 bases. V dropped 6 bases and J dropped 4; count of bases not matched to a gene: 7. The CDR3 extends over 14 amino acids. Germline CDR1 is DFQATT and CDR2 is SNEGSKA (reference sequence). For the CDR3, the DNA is TGCAGTGCCATCGGACTAGCGGGAAGATACGAGCAGTACTTC. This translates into CSAIGLAGRYEQYF.

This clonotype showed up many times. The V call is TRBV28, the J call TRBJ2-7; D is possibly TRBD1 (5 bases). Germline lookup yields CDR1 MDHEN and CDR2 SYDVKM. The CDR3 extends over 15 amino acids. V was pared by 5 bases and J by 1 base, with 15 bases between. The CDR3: CASSSYRQGSYEQYF. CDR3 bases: TGTGCCAGCAGTAGCTACCGGCAGGGATCCTACGAGCAGTACTTC.

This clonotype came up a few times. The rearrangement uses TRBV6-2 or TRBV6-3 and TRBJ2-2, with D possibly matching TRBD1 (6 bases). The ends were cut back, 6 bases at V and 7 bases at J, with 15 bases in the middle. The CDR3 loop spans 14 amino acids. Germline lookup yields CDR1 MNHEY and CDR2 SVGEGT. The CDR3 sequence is CASSPTGLGGELFF. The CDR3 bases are TGTGCCAGCAGCCCTACAGGGTTGGGCGGGGAGCTGTTTTTT.

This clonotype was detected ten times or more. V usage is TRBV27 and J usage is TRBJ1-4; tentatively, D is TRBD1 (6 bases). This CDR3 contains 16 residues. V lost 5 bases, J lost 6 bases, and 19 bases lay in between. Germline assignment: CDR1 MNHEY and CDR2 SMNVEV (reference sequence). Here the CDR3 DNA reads TGTGCCAGCAGTCCTACAAACCAGGGGTTTTATGAAAAACTGTTTTTT. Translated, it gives CASSPTNQGFYEKLFF. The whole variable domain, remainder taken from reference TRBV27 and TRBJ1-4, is EAQVTQNPRYLITVTGKKLTVTCSQNMNHEYMSWYRQDPGLGLRQIYYSMNVEVTDKGDVPEGYKVSRKEKRNFPLILESPSPNQTSLYFCASSPTNQGFYEKLFFGSGTQLSVL.